This T cell receptor (beta chain) originates from a study of spatial heterogeneity in lung cancer. Study in general: PBMC collected at follow-up were sequenced when available, a median of around 25 months after resection. Sequencing consistently turned up more beta-chain sequences than alpha-chain sequences. In the raw reads, each unique TCR and UMI combination was present more than ten times on average. Study-level results: Ubiquitous expanded tumor TCRs surfaced in blood more at resection than they did at follow-up.

CDR3 length: 15 amino acids. V was cut by 0 bases and J by 4 bases, with 13 bases left in between. Looked up from germline, CDR1 is SGDLS and CDR2 is YYNGEE. MiXCR, applied by TCRdb to the 5' RACE reads, yields one record per CDR3 protein. The sample shows roughly 71,000 distinct CDR3 sequences, roughly 8.9% of them seen only once. This clonotype was detected many times. Its target is unknown. Time point described: blood at routine non-recurrence follow-up after resection. The receptor was derived from a female donor with early-stage non-small cell lung cancer. The chain has TRBV9 and TRBJ1-1, with D unresolved. The input for sequencing was PBMCs, taken at follow-up. CDR3 sequence (DNA): TGTGCCAGCAGCGTAGCGCACGACCGGAGCACTGAAGCTTTCTTT. This sequence encodes CASSVAHDRSTEAFF.